These 29 T cell receptor beta chains share one sample of origin, sequenced in a study of blood T cell repertoires in COVID-19. Clones were read by immunoSEQ multiplex PCR, and TCRdb kept only the in-frame ones, dropping some. The table shows around 60,000 clones, with about 74% occurring only once. Sequencing was done on a sample of peripheral blood. Receptor source: a woman older than 75 with acute or convalescent COVID-19.

The chain couples TRBV30 to TRBJ2-5, with D hard to call. The V gene lost 1 base and the J gene lost 5 bases, with 5 bases spanning the gap. This CDR3 has 11 amino acids. The germline V gene encodes CDR1 GTSNPN and CDR2 SVGIG (reference sequence). The CDR3, as DNA: TGTGCCTGGAGTGCACGGGAGACCCAGTACTTC. Its translation is CAWSARETQYF.

The CDR3 DNA follows: TGTGCCACCAGTGATTTCGGGGGTTCCACAGATACGCAGTATTTT. Translating it yields CATSDFGGSTDTQYF. The genes are TRBV24-1 and TRBJ2-3, with D maybe TRBD2 (6 bases). Trimming shortened V by 1 base and J by 2 bases, and 9 bases separated the two germline ends. CDR1 is KGHDR, CDR2 SFDVKD, per germline. The length of the CDR3 is 15 residues.

The chain is built from TRBV15 and TRBJ1-1; 7 nucleotides match TRBD1. The trim removed 4 bases at V and 8 bases at J, leaving 4 bases unmatched. The CDR3 is 12 residues long. Germline V lookup: CDR1 LNHNV, CDR2 YYDKDF (reference sequence). The CDR3 here is CATSKGGLEAFF. CDR3 sequence (DNA): TGTGCCACCAGCAAAGGGGGCTTGGAAGCTTTCTTT.

The gene calls are TRBV3-1 (or the pseudogene TRBV3-2) and TRBJ2-3; 13 bases match TRBD2. The CDR3 totals 20 residues. Germline V gives CDR1 LGHDT, CDR2 YNNKEL (reference sequence). V was pared by 0 bases and J by 1 base, with 10 bases of the junction left unmatched. The CDR3 DNA is TGTGCCAGCAGCCAAGATTTGGAAACTAGCGGGAGGGGGGGCACAGATACGCAGTATTTT. Residues: CASSQDLETSGRGGTDTQYF.

This sequence joins TRBV28 and TRBJ2-3; maybe TRBD1 (6 bases). The CDR3 extends over 12 amino acids. V was shortened by 8 bases and J by 7 bases, with 13 bases between the two germline ends. CDR1 MDHEN and CDR2 SYDVKM come from the germline V gene. This CDR3 is CASRTVLNTQYF. DNA for the CDR3: TGTGCCAGCCGGACAGTTCTAAATACGCAGTATTTT.

The chain has TRBV3-1 (or the pseudogene TRBV3-2) and TRBJ1-1; D unresolved. This CDR3 spans 14 amino acids. Germline-derived CDR1 and CDR2 are LGHDT and YNNKEL (reference sequence). The V end was cut by 8 bases, the J end by 1 base, with 14 bases between. Written as DNA, the CDR3 is TGTGCCAGCTCCTCGGGAAGTCCGAACACTGAAGCTTTCTTT. Translating gives CASSSGSPNTEAFF.

The chain links TRBV28 to TRBJ1-5; no definite D call. CDR1 and CDR2 from the germline V gene are MDHEN and SYDVKM. Trimming removed 3 bases at V and 4 bases at J, with 10 bases between. CDR3 length equals 14 residues. The CDR3 nucleotides are TGTGCCAGCAGTTTCGGCGGTAGAAATCAGCCCCAGCATTTT. Translation gives CASSFGGRNQPQHF.

The chain is built from TRBV30 and TRBJ1-5; D is undetermined. Germline CDR1 and CDR2: GTSNPN and SVGIG (reference sequence). This CDR3 spans 15 amino acids. Trimming took off 2 bases at V and 2 bases at J, with 13 bases between the two ends. In DNA, the CDR3 is TGTGCCTGGAGTCCGGTCATCCAGGGCAATCAGCCCCAGCATTTT. Its protein is CAWSPVIQGNQPQHF.

With respect to this clone: The junction differs from germline at one of its ends, possibly a read error. The rearrangement joins TRBV20-1 to TRBJ1-1; D unresolved. The length of the CDR3 is 11 residues. Per germline, CDR1 DFQATT and CDR2 SNEGSKA (reference sequence). The CDR3 reads CSANKNAEAFF. For the CDR3, the DNA is TGCAGTGCTAACAAGAACGCTGAAGCTTTCTTT.

The J gene is TRBJ2-7, the V gene TRBV11-2; 10 bases line up with TRBD2. The V segment lost 3 bases and the J segment 5 bases; nucleotides outside the gene matches: 1. This CDR3 is 13 amino acids long. The V gene's germline CDR1 is SGHAT and CDR2 FQNNGV. CDR3 in amino acids: CASSLGLANEQYF. DNA of the CDR3: TGTGCCAGCAGCTTGGGACTAGCGAACGAGCAGTACTTC.

In regard to this clone: Germline is not matched at one junction end, which may reflect a read error. The V gene is TRBV6-4, the J gene TRBJ2-2; 7 nucleotides agree with TRBD2. Germline values: CDR1 MRHNA, CDR2 SNTAGT. This CDR3 is built from 13 residues. CDR3 loop: CASSRDYTAELFF. The CDR3 DNA is TGTGCCAGCAGTCGGGACTATACCGCGGAGCTGTTTTTT.

In DNA form, the CDR3 reads TGCGCCAGCAGACACGACAGGGGGCGTACTGAAGCTTTCTTT. It is translated as CASRHDRGRTEAFF. The gene calls are TRBV5-1 and TRBJ1-1; 10 positions match TRBD1. CDR1 and CDR2 from the germline V gene are SGHRS and YFSETQ. This CDR3 contains 14 residues. Unmatched junction bases numbered 6, after V lost 5 bases and J lost 5 bases.

This rearrangement joins TRBV5-4 to TRBJ1-2; perhaps TRBD1 as D (6 bases). This CDR3 region has 15 residues. Per the germline V gene, CDR1 is SGHNT and CDR2 is YYREEE (reference sequence). With 0 bases removed from V and 4 bases from J, the gap between germline ends came to 13 bases. The CDR3 sequence is CASSLEGGRFYGYTF. CDR3 sequence (DNA): TGTGCCAGCAGCTTGGAGGGGGGGCGATTCTATGGCTACACCTTC. Together with reference TRBV5-4 and TRBJ1-2, the CDR3 gives the full variable domain: ETGVTQSPTHLIKTRGQQVTLRCSSQSGHNTVSWYQQALGQGPQFIFQYYREEENGRGNFPPRFSGLQFPNYSSELNVNALELDDSALYLCASSLEGGRFYGYTFGSGTRLTVV.

The V gene is TRBV18, the J gene TRBJ2-7; D unclear. This CDR3 has 15 residues. Per the germline V gene, CDR1 is KGHSH and CDR2 is LQKENI. V lost 5 bases, J lost 3 bases, and 17 bases lay in between. CDR3 nucleotide sequence: TGTGCCAGCTCATACTCGAGCCCCACGGGCTACGAGCAGTACTTC. Encoded protein: CASSYSSPTGYEQYF.

The chain couples TRBV7-9 to TRBJ2-7, with a tentative D call TRBD1 (5 bases). V lost 4 bases, J lost 3 bases, and 10 bases lay in between. The CDR3 covers 13 residues. Germline values: CDR1 SEHNR, CDR2 FQNEAQ (reference sequence). The CDR3 here is CASSWGQRYEQYF. The CDR3 nucleotides read TGTGCCAGCAGCTGGGGCCAGCGCTACGAGCAGTACTTC.

Only one count was recorded for this clone. The rearrangement uses TRBV6-2 or TRBV6-3 and TRBJ2-4; 7 bases line up with TRBD1. The germline gives CDR1 MNHEY, CDR2 SVGEGT. The CDR3 sequence is 16 residues long. V lost 0 bases and J lost 2; bases outside the gene matches: 4. The CDR3: CASSYSDRESKNIQYF. As DNA, the CDR3 is TGTGCCAGCAGTTACTCTGACAGGGAGTCCAAAAACATTCAGTACTTC.

V usage is TRBV28 and J usage is TRBJ1-6, with unresolved D. Germline-derived CDR1 and CDR2 are MDHEN and SYDVKM. Deletions cut 6 bases from V and 0 bases from J, with 6 bases between. The CDR3 loop spans 14 amino acids. CDR3 sequence: CASRLPSYNSPLHF. DNA of the CDR3: TGTGCCAGCAGACTACCCTCCTATAATTCACCCCTCCACTTT.

The chain is built from TRBV7-2 and TRBJ1-1; 8 nucleotides align to TRBD1. Germline-derived CDR1 and CDR2 are SGHTA and FQGNSA. The ends lost 2 bases at V and 5 bases at J; junction bases unmatched: 7. The CDR3 has 15 amino acids. Written as DNA, the CDR3 is TGTGCCAGCAGCTTACCTTCAGGGGGCCGGACTGAAGCTTTCTTT. It translates to CASSLPSGGRTEAFF. Based on the CDR3 plus reference TRBV7-2 and TRBJ1-1, the full variable domain is GAGVSQSPSNKVTEKGKDVELRCDPISGHTALYWYRQSLGQGLEFLIYFQGNSAPDKSGLPSDRFSAERTGGSVSTLTIQRTQQEDSAVYLCASSLPSGGRTEAFFGQGTRLTVV.

This chain links TRBV6-5 with TRBJ1-4; TRBD1 aligns across 7 bases. This CDR3 is 13 amino acids long. Trimming at V came to 4 bases and at J to 8 bases, leaving 4 bases not matched to a gene. Germline V CDR1 and CDR2: MNHEY, SVGAGI. The CDR3: CASSFTGEEKLFF. In DNA form, the CDR3 reads TGTGCCAGCAGTTTTACAGGGGAAGAAAAACTGTTTTTT.

V gene TRBV5-1 combines with J gene TRBJ1-2; 7 bases map to TRBD1. This CDR3 comprises 15 residues. J was trimmed by 8 bases and V by 4 bases; bases with no gene match: 14. From germline, CDR1 is SGHRS and CDR2 YFSETQ. CDR3 sequence (DNA): TGCGCCAGCAGCCCGGTTCGGGGACAGCGAGAGGGCTACACCTTC. Its protein product is CASSPVRGQREGYTF.

The chain couples TRBV28 to TRBJ2-1, with D possibly being TRBD2 (5 bases). V was trimmed by 4 bases and J by 7 bases, leaving 11 bases between them. Germline CDR1 is MDHEN and CDR2 is SYDVKM. The CDR3 consists of 13 residues. CDR3 in amino acids: CASSWGVENEQFF. In DNA, the CDR3 is TGTGCCAGCAGTTGGGGAGTGGAGAATGAGCAGTTCTTC.

The table lists this clone with many counts. The genes are TRBV7-3 and TRBJ2-7; 7 nucleotides match TRBD1. CDR1 SGHTA and CDR2 FQGTGA come from the germline V gene. V was clipped by 5 bases and J by 5 bases; unmatched bases: 15. CDR3 length: 16 residues. The CDR3 protein is CASSVRPGQPENEQYF. The CDR3 coding sequence is TGTGCCAGCAGCGTGAGACCGGGACAGCCAGAGAACGAGCAGTACTTC.

The V and J genes are TRBV10-3 and TRBJ1-3; D remains unclear. The CDR3 has 16 amino acids. V lost 0 bases, J lost 4 bases, and 13 bases lay in between. Germline loops: CDR1 ENHRY, CDR2 SYGVKD. The CDR3 loop is CAISESMNRAGNTIYF. For the CDR3, the DNA is TGTGCCATCAGTGAGTCCATGAACAGAGCAGGAAACACCATATATTTT.

Concerning this clone itself: The junction shows a germline mismatch at one end, possibly a read error. This chain connects TRBV18 to TRBJ1-2, with TRBD1 matching 8 bases. The CDR3 covers 15 residues. Germline lookup yields CDR1 KGHSH and CDR2 LQKENI. The CDR3 spells CASSPGTGSNYGYTF. CDR3 DNA sequence: TGTGCCAGCTCACCCGGGACAGGTTCTAATTATGGCTACACCTTC. The complete variable domain, with remaining parts taken from reference TRBV18 and TRBJ1-2, reads NAGVMQNPRHLVRRRGQEARLRCSPMKGHSHVYWYRQLPEEGLKFMVYLQKENIIDESGMPKERFSAEFPKEGPSILRIQQVVRGDSAAYFCASSPGTGSNYGYTFGSGTRLTVV.

This clone turned up a few times. V usage is TRBV7-3 and J usage is TRBJ1-1, with 7 bases identical to TRBD1. Germline CDR1 reads SGHTA; CDR2 reads FQGTGA. The CDR3 loop spans 13 amino acids. The trim removed 5 bases at V and 7 bases at J, leaving 7 bases unmatched. CDR3 nucleotide sequence: TGTGCCAGCAGCCCGAGACAGGGATATGAAGCTTTCTTT. Its protein is CASSPRQGYEAFF.

The rearrangement links TRBV7-8 to TRBJ2-3; 8 positions match TRBD2. The junction had 10 bases not matched to a gene; V was cut back by 7 bases and J by 4 bases. The length of the CDR3 is 15 residues. Germline CDR1 and CDR2: SGHVS and FQNEAQ. The CDR3 nucleotides are TGTGCCAGCACCGACGGGGGGGCGGGCGCAGATACGCAGTATTTT. Translating it yields CASTDGGAGADTQYF.

This clone was detected only a few times. The gene calls are TRBV11-2 and TRBJ1-6; possibly TRBD1 for D (5 bases). From germline, CDR1 is SGHAT and CDR2 FQNNGV. The V end was cut by 3 bases, the J end by 7 bases, with 13 bases between. This CDR3 comprises 15 residues. The DNA for the CDR3 is TGTGCCAGCAGCTTCCCCGGGGGGGAGAATTCACCCCTCCACTTT. Translating gives CASSFPGGENSPLHF.

V and J are TRBV29-1 and TRBJ1-4, with a possible D match to TRBD1 (6 bases). This CDR3 spans 15 amino acids. Trimming removed 3 bases from V and 4 bases from J, with 15 bases in between. Looked up from germline, CDR1 is SQVTM and CDR2 is ANQGSEA. The CDR3 DNA is TGCAGCGTTGAGACAGGCGAGCCCTTTAATGAAAAACTGTTTTTT. Translated: CSVETGEPFNEKLFF.

The chain employs TRBV7-9 and TRBJ1-5; the D gene is possibly TRBD1 (5 bases). V was cut by 2 bases and J by 6 bases, with 8 bases left in between. Germline values: CDR1 SEHNR, CDR2 FQNEAQ (reference sequence). CDR3 length: 13 residues. The CDR3 spells CASSLQGGQPQHF. The CDR3 coding sequence is TGTGCCAGCAGCTTACAGGGAGGTCAGCCCCAGCATTTT. Full variable domain (remainder filled in from reference TRBV7-9 and TRBJ1-5): DTGVSQNPRHKITKRGQNVTFRCDPISEHNRLYWYRQTLGQGPEFLTYFQNEAQLEKSRLLSDRFSAERPKGSFSTLEIQRTEQGDSAMYLCASSLQGGQPQHFGDGTRLSIL.